The 9 T cell receptor beta chains reported below all come from one sample, sequenced in a study of T cell responses to AZD1222 COVID-19 vaccine. TCRdb keeps only in-frame clones here, not all; method: immunoSEQ multiplex PCR. In the table there are some 140,000 clones, 80% to 90% of which are singletons. This sample comprised peripheral blood, obtained on day 0 of AZD1222 vaccination. These receptors originate from an adult in good health.

The chain combines TRBV27 with TRBJ1-2; TRBD1 agrees at 7 bases. V lost 5 bases, J lost 8 bases, and 11 bases stayed unmatched. Germline-derived CDR1 and CDR2 are MNHEY and SMNVEV (reference sequence). There are 14 residues in the CDR3. For the CDR3, the DNA is TGTGCCAGCAGTCTTACAGGGGCTGGGGCGGGCTACACCTTC. Its translation is CASSLTGAGAGYTF.

The chain employs TRBV13 and TRBJ2-2, with 13 bases lining up with TRBD2. CDR1 and CDR2 (germline): PRHDT, FYEKMQ (reference sequence). The CDR3 covers 17 residues. The junction had 11 bases not matched to a gene; V was cut back by 8 bases and J by 5 bases. CDR3 nucleotide sequence: TGTGCCAGCTCCCCGGGACTAGCGGGATGGAGGACCGGGGAGCTGTTTTTT. This encodes CASSPGLAGWRTGELFF.

The rearrangement joins TRBV7-8 to TRBJ1-2; 7 bases agree with TRBD1. This CDR3 is 17 amino acids long. The junction had 16 bases not matched to a gene; V was cut back by 1 base and J by 8 bases. Germline V gene data show CDR1 as SGHVS and CDR2 as FQNEAQ. In DNA form, the CDR3 reads TGTGCCAGCAGCTTAGTACATTGGAAGGGGGCCAGCGAGGGCTACACCTTC. Its translation is CASSLVHWKGASEGYTF.

This clone has a single count. The chain has TRBV6-1 and TRBJ2-7, with D perhaps given as TRBD1 or TRBD2 (5 bases each). Germline CDR1 is MNHNS and CDR2 is SASEGT. Trimming took 2 bases from V and 0 from J, leaving 8 bases between them. The CDR3 covers 14 residues. This CDR3 is CASSESRGSYEQYF. In nucleotides, the CDR3 is TGTGCCAGCAGTGAATCGAGGGGCTCCTACGAGCAGTACTTC.

The rearrangement joins TRBV2 to TRBJ1-5; no definite D call. Trimming removed 0 bases from V and 7 bases from J, with 16 bases in between. Looked up from germline, CDR1 is SNHLY and CDR2 is FYNNEI. This CDR3 is built from 16 residues. The CDR3 loop reads CASSEASIPSWQPQHF. Here the CDR3 DNA reads TGTGCCAGCAGTGAAGCTTCAATCCCCTCTTGGCAGCCCCAGCATTTT.

This chain uses TRBV9 with TRBJ1-5; D is undetermined. Germline CDR1 is SGDLS and CDR2 is YYNGEE. This CDR3 spans 14 amino acids. Trimming removed 0 bases at V and 3 bases at J, with 7 bases between. The CDR3 DNA reads TGTGCCAGCAGCGTAGGTCAGGACAATCAGCCCCAGCATTTT. This encodes CASSVGQDNQPQHF. The variable domain in full, with the rest retrieved from reference TRBV9 and TRBJ1-5, is DSGVTQTPKHLITATGQRVTLRCSPRSGDLSVYWYQQSLDQGLQFLIQYYNGEERAKGNILERFSAQQFPDLHSELNLSSLELGDSALYFCASSVGQDNQPQHFGDGTRLSIL.

The chain combines TRBV7-9 with TRBJ1-3; D gene uncertain. Between the trimmed V and J ends, which lost 2 bases and 0 bases, there was a span of 8 bases. Looked up from germline, CDR1 is SEHNR and CDR2 is FQNEAQ (reference sequence). CDR3 length: 15 residues. CDR3 protein: CASSLNTNSGNTIYF. In nucleotides, the CDR3 is TGTGCCAGCAGCTTAAACACCAACTCTGGAAACACCATATATTTT.

J is TRBJ1-5 and V is TRBV7-6; D may be TRBD1 (6 bases). The CDR3 spans 15 residues. Deletions cut 6 bases from V and 8 bases from J, with 20 bases between. Germline V gene sequence: CDR1 SGHVS, CDR2 FNYEAQ. The CDR3 protein is CASSPYRVPRKPQHF. CDR3 sequence (DNA): TGTGCCAGCAGTCCTTACAGGGTACCTCGTAAGCCCCAGCATTTT.

The rearrangement joins TRBV5-1 to TRBJ2-2; a weak D match, TRBD1 (5 bases). The CDR3 runs 15 residues. Germline V lookup: CDR1 SGHRS, CDR2 YFSETQ. The ends were cut back, 1 base at V and 1 base at J, with 8 bases in the middle. The CDR3 coding sequence is TGCGCCAGCAGCTTGAGTGGACAGAACACCGGGGAGCTGTTTTTT. Translated: CASSLSGQNTGELFF. Together with reference TRBV5-1 and TRBJ2-2, the CDR3 gives the full variable domain: KAGVTQTPRYLIKTRGQQVTLSCSPISGHRSVSWYQQTPGQGLQFLFEYFSETQRNKGNFPGRFSGRQFSNSRSEMNVSTLELGDSALYLCASSLSGQNTGELFFGEGSRLTVL.